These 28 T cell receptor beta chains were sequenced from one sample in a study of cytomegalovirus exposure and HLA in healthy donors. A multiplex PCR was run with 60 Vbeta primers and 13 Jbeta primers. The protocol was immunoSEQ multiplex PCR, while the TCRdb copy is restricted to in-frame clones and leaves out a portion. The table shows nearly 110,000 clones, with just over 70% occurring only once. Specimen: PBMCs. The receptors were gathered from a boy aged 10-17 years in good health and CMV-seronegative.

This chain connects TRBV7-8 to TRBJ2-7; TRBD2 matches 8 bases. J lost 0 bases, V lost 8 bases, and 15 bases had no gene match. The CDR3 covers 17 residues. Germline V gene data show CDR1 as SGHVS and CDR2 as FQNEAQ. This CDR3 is CASGRSGGVFLSYEQYF. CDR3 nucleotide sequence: TGTGCCAGCGGGAGGAGCGGGGGAGTATTTCTCTCCTACGAGCAGTACTTC.

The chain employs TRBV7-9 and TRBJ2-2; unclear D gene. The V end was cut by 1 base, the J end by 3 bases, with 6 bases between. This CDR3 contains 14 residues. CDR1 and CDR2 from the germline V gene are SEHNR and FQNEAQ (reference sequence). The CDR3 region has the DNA TGTGCCAGCAGCTTAGACTCATACACCGGGGAGCTGTTTTTT. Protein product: CASSLDSYTGELFF.

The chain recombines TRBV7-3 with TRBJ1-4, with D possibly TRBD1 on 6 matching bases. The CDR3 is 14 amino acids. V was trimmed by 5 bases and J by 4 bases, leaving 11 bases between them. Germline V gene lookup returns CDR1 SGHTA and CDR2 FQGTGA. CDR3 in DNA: TGTGCCAGCAGCCAACGGACAGATAATGAAAAACTGTTTTTT. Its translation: CASSQRTDNEKLFF.

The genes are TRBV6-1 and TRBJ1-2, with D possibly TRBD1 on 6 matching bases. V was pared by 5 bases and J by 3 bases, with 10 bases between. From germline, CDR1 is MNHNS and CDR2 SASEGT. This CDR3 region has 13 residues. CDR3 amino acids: CASSPRQDYGYTF. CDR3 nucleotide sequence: TGTGCCAGCAGTCCCCGACAGGACTATGGCTACACCTTC.

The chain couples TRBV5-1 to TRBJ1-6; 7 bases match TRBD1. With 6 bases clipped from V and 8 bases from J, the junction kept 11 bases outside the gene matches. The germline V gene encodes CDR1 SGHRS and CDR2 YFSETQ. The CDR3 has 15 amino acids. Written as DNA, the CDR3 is TGCGCCAGCACACCGACAGGGTTGAGTTATTCACCCCTCCACTTT. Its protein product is CASTPTGLSYSPLHF.

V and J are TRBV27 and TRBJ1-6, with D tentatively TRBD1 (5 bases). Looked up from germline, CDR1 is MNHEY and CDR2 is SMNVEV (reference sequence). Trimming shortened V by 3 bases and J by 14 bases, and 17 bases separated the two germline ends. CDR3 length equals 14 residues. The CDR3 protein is CASSLAGLSATLHF. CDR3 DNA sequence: TGTGCCAGCAGTTTGGCGGGGCTCTCTGCTACCCTCCACTTT.

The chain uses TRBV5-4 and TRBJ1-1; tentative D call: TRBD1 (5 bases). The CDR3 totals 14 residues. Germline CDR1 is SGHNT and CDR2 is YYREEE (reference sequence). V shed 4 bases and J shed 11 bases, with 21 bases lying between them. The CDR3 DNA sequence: TGTGCCAGCAGCCAGCAGGGATCTCCATACCGGGCTTTCTTT. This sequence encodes CASSQQGSPYRAFF.

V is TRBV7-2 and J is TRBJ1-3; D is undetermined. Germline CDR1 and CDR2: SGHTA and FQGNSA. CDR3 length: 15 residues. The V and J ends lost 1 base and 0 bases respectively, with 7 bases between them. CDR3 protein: CASSLGPSSGNTIYF. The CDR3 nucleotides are TGTGCCAGCAGCTTAGGCCCGAGCTCTGGAAACACCATATATTTT.

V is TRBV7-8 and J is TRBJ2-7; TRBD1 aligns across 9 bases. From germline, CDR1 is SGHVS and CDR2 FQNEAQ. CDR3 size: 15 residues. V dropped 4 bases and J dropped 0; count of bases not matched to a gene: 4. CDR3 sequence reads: CASSSRDRDSYEQYF. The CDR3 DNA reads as TGTGCCAGCAGCTCCCGGGACAGGGACTCCTACGAGCAGTACTTC. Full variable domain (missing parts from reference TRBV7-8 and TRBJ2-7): GAGVSQSPRYKVAKRGQDVALRCDPISGHVSLFWYQQALGQGPEFLTYFQNEAQLDKSGLPSDRFFAERPEGSVSTLKIQRTQQEDSAVYLCASSSRDRDSYEQYFGPGTRLTVT.

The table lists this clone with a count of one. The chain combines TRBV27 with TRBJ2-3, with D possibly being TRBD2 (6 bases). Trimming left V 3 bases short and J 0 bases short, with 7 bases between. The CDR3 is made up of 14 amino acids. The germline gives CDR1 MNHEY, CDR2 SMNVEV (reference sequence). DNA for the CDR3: TGTGCCAGCAGTTTGCGGGGAAGCACAGATACGCAGTATTTT. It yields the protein CASSLRGSTDTQYF.

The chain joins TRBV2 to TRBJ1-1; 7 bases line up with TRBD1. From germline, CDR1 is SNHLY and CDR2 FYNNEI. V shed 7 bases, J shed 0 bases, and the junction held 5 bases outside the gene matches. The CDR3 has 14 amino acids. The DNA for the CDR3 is TGTGCCAGCAAGGGACAGCGCATGAACACTGAAGCTTTCTTT. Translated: CASKGQRMNTEAFF.

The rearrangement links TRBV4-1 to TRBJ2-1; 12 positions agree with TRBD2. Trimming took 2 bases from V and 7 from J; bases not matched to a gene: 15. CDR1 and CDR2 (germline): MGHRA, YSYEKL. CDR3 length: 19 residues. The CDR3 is CASSQRTETSGRGGNEQFF. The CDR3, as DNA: TGCGCCAGCAGCCAAAGGACTGAGACTAGCGGGAGAGGGGGGAATGAGCAGTTCTTC.

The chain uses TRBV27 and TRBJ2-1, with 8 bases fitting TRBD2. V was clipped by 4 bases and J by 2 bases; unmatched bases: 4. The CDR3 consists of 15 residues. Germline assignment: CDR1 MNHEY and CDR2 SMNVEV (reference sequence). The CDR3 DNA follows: TGTGCCAGCAGTTCTTTAGCGGGAACCTACAATGAGCAGTTCTTC. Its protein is CASSSLAGTYNEQFF.

The DNA for the CDR3 is TGTGCCAGCAGTGACTGGCGGCTGGGCTACAATGAGCAGTTCTTC. The encoded protein is CASSDWRLGYNEQFF. The chain couples TRBV6-1 to TRBJ2-1; D is ambiguous. The CDR3 runs to 15 residues. The germline V gene encodes CDR1 MNHNS and CDR2 SASEGT. V gave up 3 bases and J gave up 3 bases, with 12 bases separating them.

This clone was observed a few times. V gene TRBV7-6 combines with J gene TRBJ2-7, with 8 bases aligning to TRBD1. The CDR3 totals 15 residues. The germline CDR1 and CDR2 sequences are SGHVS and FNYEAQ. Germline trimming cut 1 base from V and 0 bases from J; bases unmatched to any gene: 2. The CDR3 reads CASSLDTGGSYEQYF. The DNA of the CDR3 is TGTGCCAGCAGCTTAGACACAGGGGGCTCCTACGAGCAGTACTTC.

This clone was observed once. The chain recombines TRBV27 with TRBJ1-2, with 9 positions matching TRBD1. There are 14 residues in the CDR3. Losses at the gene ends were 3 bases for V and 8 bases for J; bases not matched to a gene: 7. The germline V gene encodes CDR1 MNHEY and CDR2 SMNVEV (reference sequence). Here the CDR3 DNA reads TGTGCCAGCAGTTTCTGGAGGACAGGGGAGGGCTACACCTTC. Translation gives CASSFWRTGEGYTF.

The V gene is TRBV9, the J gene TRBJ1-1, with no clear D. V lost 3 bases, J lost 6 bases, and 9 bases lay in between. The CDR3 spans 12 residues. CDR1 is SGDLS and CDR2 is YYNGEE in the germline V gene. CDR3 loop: CASSGAGPEAFF. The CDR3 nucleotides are TGTGCCAGCAGCGGGGCTGGCCCTGAAGCTTTCTTT.

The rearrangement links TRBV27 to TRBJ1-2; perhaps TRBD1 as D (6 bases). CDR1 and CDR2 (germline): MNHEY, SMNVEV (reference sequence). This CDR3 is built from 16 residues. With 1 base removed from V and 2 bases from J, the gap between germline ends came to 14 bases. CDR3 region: CASSLYWGQGNYGYTF. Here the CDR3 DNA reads TGTGCCAGCAGTTTATACTGGGGACAAGGGAACTATGGCTACACCTTC.

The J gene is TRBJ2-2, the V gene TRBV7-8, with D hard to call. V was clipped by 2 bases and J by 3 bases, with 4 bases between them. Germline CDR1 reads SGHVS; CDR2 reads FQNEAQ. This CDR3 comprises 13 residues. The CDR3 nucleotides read TGTGCCAGCAGCTTATTCGACACCGGGGAGCTGTTTTTT. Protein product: CASSLFDTGELFF.

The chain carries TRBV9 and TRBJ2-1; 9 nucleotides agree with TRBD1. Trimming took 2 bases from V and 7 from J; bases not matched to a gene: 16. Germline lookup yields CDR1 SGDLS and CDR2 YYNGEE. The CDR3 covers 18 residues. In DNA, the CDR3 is TGTGCCAGCAGCGTGGGACAGGGAATGGGTTTGTCTATAAATGAGCAGTTCTTC. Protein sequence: CASSVGQGMGLSINEQFF.

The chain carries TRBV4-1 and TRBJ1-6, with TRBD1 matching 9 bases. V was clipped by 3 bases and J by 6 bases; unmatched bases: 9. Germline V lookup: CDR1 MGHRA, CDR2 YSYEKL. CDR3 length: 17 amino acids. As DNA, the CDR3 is TGCGCCAGCAGCCAGATACAGGGGGCGAACTCTAATTCACCCCTCCACTTT. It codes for CASSQIQGANSNSPLHF.

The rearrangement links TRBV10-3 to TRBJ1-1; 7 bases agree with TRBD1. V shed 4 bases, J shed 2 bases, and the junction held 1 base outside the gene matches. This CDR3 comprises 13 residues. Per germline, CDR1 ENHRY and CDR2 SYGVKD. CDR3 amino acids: CAISGTGNTEAFF. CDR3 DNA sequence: TGTGCCATCAGTGGGACAGGAAACACTGAAGCTTTCTTT.

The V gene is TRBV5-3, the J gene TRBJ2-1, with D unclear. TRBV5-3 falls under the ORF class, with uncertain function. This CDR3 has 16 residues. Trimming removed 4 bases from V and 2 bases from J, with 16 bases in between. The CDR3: CARSRPPQDTYNEQFF. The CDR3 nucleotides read TGTGCCAGAAGCCGACCCCCCCAGGATACCTACAATGAGCAGTTCTTC.

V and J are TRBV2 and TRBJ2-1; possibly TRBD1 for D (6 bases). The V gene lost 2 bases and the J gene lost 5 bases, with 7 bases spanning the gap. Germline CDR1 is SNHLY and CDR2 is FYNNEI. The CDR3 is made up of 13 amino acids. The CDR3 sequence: CASSERTDNEQFF. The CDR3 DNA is TGTGCCAGCAGTGAAAGGACAGACAATGAGCAGTTCTTC.

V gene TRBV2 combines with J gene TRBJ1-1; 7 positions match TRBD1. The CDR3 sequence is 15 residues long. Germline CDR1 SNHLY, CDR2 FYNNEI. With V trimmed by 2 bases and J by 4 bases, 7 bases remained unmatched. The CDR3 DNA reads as TGTGCCAGCAGTGAAAGTAGGGGGCTGATCACTGAAGCTTTCTTT. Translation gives CASSESRGLITEAFF.

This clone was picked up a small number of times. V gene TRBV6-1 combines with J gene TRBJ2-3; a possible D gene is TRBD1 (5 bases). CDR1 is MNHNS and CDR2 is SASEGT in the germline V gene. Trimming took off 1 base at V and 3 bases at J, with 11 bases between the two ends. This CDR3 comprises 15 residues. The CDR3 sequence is CASSEVQGSTDTQYF. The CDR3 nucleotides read TGTGCCAGCAGTGAAGTTCAGGGTAGTACAGATACGCAGTATTTT.

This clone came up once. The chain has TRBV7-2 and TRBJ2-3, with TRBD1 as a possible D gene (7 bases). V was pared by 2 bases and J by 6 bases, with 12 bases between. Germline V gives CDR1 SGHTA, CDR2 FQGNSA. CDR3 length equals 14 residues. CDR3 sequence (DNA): TGTGCCAGCAGCTTATCAGGGGGGACGGATACGCAGTATTTT. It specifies CASSLSGGTDTQYF.

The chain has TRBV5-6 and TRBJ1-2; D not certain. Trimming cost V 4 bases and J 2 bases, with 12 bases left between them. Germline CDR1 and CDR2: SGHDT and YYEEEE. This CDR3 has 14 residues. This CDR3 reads CASSPRGINYGYTF. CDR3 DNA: TGTGCCAGCAGCCCCCGCGGCATCAACTATGGCTACACCTTC.